This section outlines one T cell receptor (beta chain) sequence together with its context. This clonotype has at least ten counts. There is no known antigen for this receptor. No per-base quality is available; no much larger clone lies one base away. For unsorted PBMC libraries, 2 million PBMCs were used after storage in RNAlater at -80 degrees C until RNA extraction. Multiple sclerosis patients were enrolled in a US clinical protocol evaluating disease progression by magnetic resonance imaging. Peripheral blood was subjected to Ficoll-Hypaque density gradient centrifugation to isolate PBMCs, which were then cryopreserved in liquid nitrogen. CDR1 SGHRS and CDR2 YFSETQ are derived from the germline V gene. Ends trimmed: V by 4 bases, J by 4 bases; bases unmatched to a gene: 7. The CDR3 starts with the cysteine, ends with the phenylalanine, and has 15 residues. Kept here is only the CDR3 DNA, which spans 45 bases and is read in frame from base 1.

The data were taken from a study of neurological immune-mediated disorders (dated by TCRdb to the late 2010s). At the level of the whole study: Among the approximately 34 multiple sclerosis patients, relapsing-remitting MS accounted for about 31 and secondary progressive MS accounted for 3. Using UMI-based sequencing, the study compared peripheral blood TCR-beta repertoires from patients with HTLV-I-associated myelopathy (HAM/TSP), patients with multiple sclerosis, and healthy controls. The cohort comprised some 71 subjects: about 15 HAM/TSP patients, 35 or so multiple sclerosis patients and around 20 healthy controls. Longitudinal samples, technical triplicates and paired sorted CD4+ and CD8+ T-cell subsets, alongside PBMC samples, were included among the approximately 99 TCR-beta libraries. Broader findings and caveats from the paper: The MS cluster showed no association with clinical or MRI features, and the authors stated that larger cohorts are needed. No identical CDR3 amino acid sequences were shared among expanded clones across subjects, suggesting private TCR-beta repertoires in all groups. TCR clonal expansion was highest in HAM/TSP patients and lowest in MS patients, with MS patients falling below even healthy controls. Phylogenetic analysis grouped repertoires from 18 of 34 MS patients into a cluster of related CDR3 sequences, suggesting a possible repertoire-level signature.

cDNA synthesis used template-switch 5'RACE with a primer carrying a 10-nucleotide random unique molecular identifier tagging each TCR transcript. Each sequencing run produced over 180 million TCR-beta sequences covering 15-18 subjects. Total RNA was extracted with the RNeasy kit. TCR-beta VDJ regions were amplified with primers for the TCR constant region and the 5'RACE anchor, using the KAPA Real-time Library Amplification kit. Sample indexes and Illumina adaptors were added in a first PCR, and a second PCR then increased library yield. After Ampure bead purification, the roughly 650 bp TCR product was size-selected on a 2% E-gel SizeSelection system. Library quality was checked on a Bioanalyzer, concentration was measured with Qubit, and libraries were quantified with the Kapa Library Quantification kit before pooling. Paired-end 2 x 150 bp sequencing of the libraries was performed on an Illumina HiSeq 2500. To increase sequence diversity, roughly 24-31% phiX was spiked into each library pool. Per the source publication's procedure: The UMI-based MiGEC pipeline processed quality-filtered reads and removed over 90% of raw TCR sequences during error correction. VDJ genes were aligned to IMGT germline references, and each clonotype was defined by a unique CDR3 amino acid sequence together with V-J genes. Clonal expansion, Shannon diversity, and CDR3 relatedness (CalcPairwiseDistances, ClusterSamples) were evaluated with VDJtools, and phylogenetic trees were built with CLCbio workbench. Clones with at least 8 unique UMIs were defined as expanded, with this threshold being based on coefficient-of-variation modelling across technical triplicates. TCRdb handled the public reads itself, with Q25 trimming in fastp and clone calling in MiXCR, and kept productive beta chains. Under each unique CDR3 protein, matching rows form one entry showing the most common genes and DNA. The V and J calls follow TCRdb's processing rather than the paper's. Counted in this sample were roughly 56,000 distinct CDR3 sequences; roughly 3.5% of them appeared once. Of the sample, 6% to 8% falls within the top ten clones.

Recombination joined TRBV5-1 with TRBJ2-3; TRBD2 lines up with 9 middle nucleotides. This receptor was obtained from a woman aged 60 to 75 with multiple sclerosis. The sequenced sample was PBMCs. Here the CDR3 is given as CASSGGLAGSDTQYF. Here is the DNA: TGCGCCAGCAGCGGGGGACTAGCCGGTTCAGATACGCAGTATTTT.